This T cell receptor (beta chain) came from a study of untreated major depressive disorder. Findings of the study overall: TRBV05-01 (Vbeta 5.1) usage was higher in CD4+ T cells of depressed patients than controls.

Sequencing used immunoSEQ multiplex PCR; TCRdb keeps in-frame clones, though not all of them. The sample includes about 15,000 clones, around nine tenths of them seen just once. About this clone itself: Its antigen is currently unknown.

V was cut by 0 bases and J by 2 bases, with 8 bases left in between. Germline V gene sequence: CDR1 SGHRS, CDR2 YFSETQ. This CDR3 spans 14 amino acids. This chain joins TRBV5-1 and TRBJ1-1; D is unresolved. The clonotype comes from a man younger than 40 with major depressive disorder. Material for sequencing was CD4+ T cells from PBMCs. DNA of the CDR3: TGCGCCAGCAGCTTGGTACAAGGAAACACTGAAGCTTTCTTT. Encoded protein: CASSLVQGNTEAFF.